This T cell receptor (beta chain) was sequenced during a study of CD8 T cells in Susac syndrome. Study-level results: The number of individuals included in the study's TCR sequencing and HLA analysis was acknowledged as relatively small.

TEMRA cells were enriched by FACS, while CD8+ and CD4+ T cells were obtained through a negative isolation that was performed magnetically. Germline V CDR1 and CDR2: DFQATT, SNEGSKA (reference sequence). V lost 3 bases and J lost 2, with 12 bases in between. CDR3 length equals 14 residues. Regarding this clonotype: Its matching antigen is unknown.

The authors reverse transcribed about 0.5 to 1 ug RNA with random hexamers. A multiplex approach, immunoSEQ multiplex PCR, amplified TCR beta CDR3 across 54 Vbeta and 13 Jbeta. TCRdb reprocessed the immunoSEQ multiplex PCR reads with MiXCR, giving one entry per CDR3 protein. The sample lists 150,000 to 200,000 distinct CDR3 sequences, 85% to 95% occurring once. Sequencing input: CD4+ T cells from PBMCs. The chain has TRBV20-1 and TRBJ2-3; D might be TRBD2 (6 bases). This TCR was sampled from a human donor in good health. The CDR3 is CSARGRDFTDTQYF. As DNA, the CDR3 is TGCAGTGCTAGGGGCCGGGACTTCACAGATACGCAGTATTTT.